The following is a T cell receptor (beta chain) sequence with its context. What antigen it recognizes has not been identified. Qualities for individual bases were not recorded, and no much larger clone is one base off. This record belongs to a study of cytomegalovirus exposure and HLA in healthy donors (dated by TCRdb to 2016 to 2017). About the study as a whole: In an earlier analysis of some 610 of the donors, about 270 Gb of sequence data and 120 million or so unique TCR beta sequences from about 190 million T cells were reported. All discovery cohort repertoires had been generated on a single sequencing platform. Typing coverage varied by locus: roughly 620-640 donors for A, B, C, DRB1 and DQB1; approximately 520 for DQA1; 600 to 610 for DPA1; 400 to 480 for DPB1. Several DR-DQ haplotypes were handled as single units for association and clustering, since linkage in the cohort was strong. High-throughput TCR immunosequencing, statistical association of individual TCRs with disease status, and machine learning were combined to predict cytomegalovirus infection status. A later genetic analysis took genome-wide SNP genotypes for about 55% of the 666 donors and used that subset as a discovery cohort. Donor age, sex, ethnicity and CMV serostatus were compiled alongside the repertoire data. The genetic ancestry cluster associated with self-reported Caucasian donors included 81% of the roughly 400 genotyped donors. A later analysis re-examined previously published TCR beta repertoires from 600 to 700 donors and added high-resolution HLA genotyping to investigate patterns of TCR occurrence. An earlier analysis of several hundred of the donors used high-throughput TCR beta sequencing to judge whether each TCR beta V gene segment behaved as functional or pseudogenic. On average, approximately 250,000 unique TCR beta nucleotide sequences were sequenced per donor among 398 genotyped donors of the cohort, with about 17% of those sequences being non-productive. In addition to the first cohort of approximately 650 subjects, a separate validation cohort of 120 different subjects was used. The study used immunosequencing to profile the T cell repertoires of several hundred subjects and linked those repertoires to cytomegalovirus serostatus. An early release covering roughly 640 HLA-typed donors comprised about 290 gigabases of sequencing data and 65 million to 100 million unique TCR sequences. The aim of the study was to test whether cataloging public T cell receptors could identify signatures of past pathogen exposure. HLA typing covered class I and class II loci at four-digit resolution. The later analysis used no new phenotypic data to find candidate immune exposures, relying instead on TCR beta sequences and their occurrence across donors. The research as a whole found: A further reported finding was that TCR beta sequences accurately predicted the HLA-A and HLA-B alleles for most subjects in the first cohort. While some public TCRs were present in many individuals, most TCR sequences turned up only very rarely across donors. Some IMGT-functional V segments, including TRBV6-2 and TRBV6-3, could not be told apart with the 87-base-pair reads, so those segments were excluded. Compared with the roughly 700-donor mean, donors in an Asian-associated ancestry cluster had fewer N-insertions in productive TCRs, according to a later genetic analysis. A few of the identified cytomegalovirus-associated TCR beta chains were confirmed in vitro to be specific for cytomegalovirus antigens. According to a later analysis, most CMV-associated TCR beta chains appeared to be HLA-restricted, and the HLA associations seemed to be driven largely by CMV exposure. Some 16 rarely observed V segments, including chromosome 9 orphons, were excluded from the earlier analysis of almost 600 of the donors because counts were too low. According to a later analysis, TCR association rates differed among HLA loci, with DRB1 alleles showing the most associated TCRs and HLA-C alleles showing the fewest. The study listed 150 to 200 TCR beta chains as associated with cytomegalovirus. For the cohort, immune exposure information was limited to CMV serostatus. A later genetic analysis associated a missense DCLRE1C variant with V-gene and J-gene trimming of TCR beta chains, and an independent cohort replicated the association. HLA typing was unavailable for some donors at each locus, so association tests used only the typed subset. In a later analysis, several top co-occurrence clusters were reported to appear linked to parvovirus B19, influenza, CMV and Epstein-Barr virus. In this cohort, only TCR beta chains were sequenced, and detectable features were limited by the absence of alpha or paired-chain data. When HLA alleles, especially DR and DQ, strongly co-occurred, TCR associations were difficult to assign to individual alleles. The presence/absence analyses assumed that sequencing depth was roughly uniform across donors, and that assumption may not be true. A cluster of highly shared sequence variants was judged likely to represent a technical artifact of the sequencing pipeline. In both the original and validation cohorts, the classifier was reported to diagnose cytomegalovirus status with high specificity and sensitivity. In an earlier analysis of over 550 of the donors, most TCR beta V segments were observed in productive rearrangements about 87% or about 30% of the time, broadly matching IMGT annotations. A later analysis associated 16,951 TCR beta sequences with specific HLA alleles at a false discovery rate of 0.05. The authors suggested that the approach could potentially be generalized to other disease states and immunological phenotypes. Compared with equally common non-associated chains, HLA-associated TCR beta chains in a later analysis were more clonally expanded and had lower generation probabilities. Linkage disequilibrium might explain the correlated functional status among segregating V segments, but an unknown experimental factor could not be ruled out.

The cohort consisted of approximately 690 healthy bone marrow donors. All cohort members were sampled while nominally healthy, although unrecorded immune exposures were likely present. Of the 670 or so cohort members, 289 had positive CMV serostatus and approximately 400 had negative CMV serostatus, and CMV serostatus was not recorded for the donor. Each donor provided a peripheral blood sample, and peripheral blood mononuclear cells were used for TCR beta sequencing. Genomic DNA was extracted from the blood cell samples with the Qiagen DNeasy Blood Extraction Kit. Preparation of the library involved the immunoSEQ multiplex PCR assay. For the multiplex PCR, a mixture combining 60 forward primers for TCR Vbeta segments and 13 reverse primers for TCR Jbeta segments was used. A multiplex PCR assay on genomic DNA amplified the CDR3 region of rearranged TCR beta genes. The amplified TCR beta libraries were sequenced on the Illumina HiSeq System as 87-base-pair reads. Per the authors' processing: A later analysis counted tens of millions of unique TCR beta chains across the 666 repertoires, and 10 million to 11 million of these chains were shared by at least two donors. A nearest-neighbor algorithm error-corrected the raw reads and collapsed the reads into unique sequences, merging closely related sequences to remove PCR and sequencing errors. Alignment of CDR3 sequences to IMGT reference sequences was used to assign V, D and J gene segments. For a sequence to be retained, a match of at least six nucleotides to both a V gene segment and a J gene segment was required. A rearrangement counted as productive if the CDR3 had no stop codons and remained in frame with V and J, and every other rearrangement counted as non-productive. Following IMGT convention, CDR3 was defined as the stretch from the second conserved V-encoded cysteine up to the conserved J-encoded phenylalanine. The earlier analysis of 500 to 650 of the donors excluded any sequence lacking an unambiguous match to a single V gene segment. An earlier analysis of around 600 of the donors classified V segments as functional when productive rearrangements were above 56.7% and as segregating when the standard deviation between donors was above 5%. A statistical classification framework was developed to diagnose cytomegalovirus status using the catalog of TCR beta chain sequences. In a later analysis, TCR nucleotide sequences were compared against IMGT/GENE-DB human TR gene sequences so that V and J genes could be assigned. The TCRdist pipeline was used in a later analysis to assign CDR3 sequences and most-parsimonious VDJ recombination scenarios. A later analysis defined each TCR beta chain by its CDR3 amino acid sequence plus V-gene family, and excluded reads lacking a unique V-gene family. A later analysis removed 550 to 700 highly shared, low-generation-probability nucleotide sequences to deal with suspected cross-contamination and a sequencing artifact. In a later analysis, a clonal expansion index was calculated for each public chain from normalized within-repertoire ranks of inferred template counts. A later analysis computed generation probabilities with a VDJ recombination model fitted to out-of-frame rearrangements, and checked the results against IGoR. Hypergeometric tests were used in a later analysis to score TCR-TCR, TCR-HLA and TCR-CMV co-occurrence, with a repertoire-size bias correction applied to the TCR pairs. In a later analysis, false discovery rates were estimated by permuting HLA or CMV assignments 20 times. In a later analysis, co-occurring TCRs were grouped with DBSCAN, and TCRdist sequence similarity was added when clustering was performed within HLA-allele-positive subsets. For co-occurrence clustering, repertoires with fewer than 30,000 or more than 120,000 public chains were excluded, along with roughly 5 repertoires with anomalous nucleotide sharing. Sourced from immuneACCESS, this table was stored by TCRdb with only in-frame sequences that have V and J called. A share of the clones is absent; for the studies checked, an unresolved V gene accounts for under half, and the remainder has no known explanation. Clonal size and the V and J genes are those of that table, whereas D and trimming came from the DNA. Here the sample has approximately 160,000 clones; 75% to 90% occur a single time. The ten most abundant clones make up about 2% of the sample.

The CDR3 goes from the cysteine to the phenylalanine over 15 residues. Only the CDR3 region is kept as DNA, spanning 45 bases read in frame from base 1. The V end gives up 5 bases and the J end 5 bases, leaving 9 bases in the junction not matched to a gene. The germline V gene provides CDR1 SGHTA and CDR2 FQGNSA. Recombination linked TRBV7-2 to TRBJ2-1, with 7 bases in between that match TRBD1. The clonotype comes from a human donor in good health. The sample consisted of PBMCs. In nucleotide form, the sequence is TGTGCCAGCAGCCTACCCTCGACAGGGAACAATGAGCAGTTCTTC. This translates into CASSLPSTGNNEQFF.